This TCR beta chain is from a study of type 1 regulatory T cells. MiXCR, applied by TCRdb to the reads, yields one record per CDR3 protein. The sample shows about 39,000 distinct CDR3 sequences, more than 10% of them seen only once. This clonotype was seen repeatedly, ten times or more. Its antigen remains unknown. J lost 3 bases, V lost 6 bases, and 6 bases had no gene match. The CDR3 has 14 amino acids. CDR1 is ENHRY and CDR2 is SYGVKD in the germline V gene. The sample was cultured non-Tr1 T cells, either the whole culture or a sorted T cell fraction (not recorded which). This receptor was taken from a human donor in good health. J is TRBJ2-7 and V is TRBV10-3, with TRBD1 matching over 9 bases. The CDR3 DNA sequence: TGTGCCATCAGCCCGGGACAGGGAGGCTACGAGCAGTACTTC. It encodes CAISPGQGGYEQYF.